The rows below give T cell receptor beta chains drawn from one sample of a study of control samples from healthy donors and cancer patients. The method was immunoSEQ multiplex PCR; TCRdb's version includes in-frame clones alone and lacks a portion of them. The sample includes around 89,000 clones, around 80% of them seen just once. Sequencing was done on a sample of blood. These TCRs come from a woman aged 55-70 years in good health. Each CDR3 is given with its conserved first and last residue. The D gene is left open where the match is weak. Some rows mark clone size as missing; the rest say once, few, many or name a class of expanded clone.

len: 15; abundance: -; v_gene: TRBV5-1; d_gene: TRBD2; j_gene: TRBJ2-1; CDR3nt: TGCGCCAGCAGCTTGACGGGGGGGCCGGGAAATGAGCAGTTCTTC; CDR3aa: CASSLTGGPGNEQFF
len: 12; abundance: once; v_gene: TRBV12-3/TRBV12-4; d_gene: -; j_gene: TRBJ1-2; CDR3nt: TGTGCCAGCAGCCGACGACAGTGGGGCTACACCTTC; CDR3aa: CASSRRQWGYTF
len: 11; abundance: -; v_gene: TRBV20-1; d_gene: -; j_gene: TRBJ2-5; CDR3nt: TGCAGTGCTAACTTCCAAGAGACCCAGTACTTC; CDR3aa: CSANFQETQYF
len: 12; abundance: -; v_gene: TRBV6-5; d_gene: -; j_gene: TRBJ2-5; CDR3nt: TGTGCCGGCGGGACACAACAAGAGACCCAGTACTTC; CDR3aa: CAGGTQQETQYF
len: 16; abundance: -; v_gene: TRBV7-2; d_gene: TRBD1; j_gene: TRBJ2-5; CDR3nt: TGTGCCAGCAGCTTAATTTGGACAGGGACACAAGAGACCCAGTACTTC; CDR3aa: CASSLIWTGTQETQYF
len: 13; abundance: -; v_gene: TRBV11-2; d_gene: TRBD1; j_gene: TRBJ1-1; CDR3nt: TGTGCCAGCAGCCCCCAGACAGGGTTGTCGGCTTTCTTT; CDR3aa: CASSPQTGLSAFF
len: 14; abundance: -; v_gene: TRBV3-1/TRBV3-2; d_gene: -; j_gene: TRBJ1-1; CDR3nt: TGTGCCAGCAGCCAAGCGGATTGGGGCACTGAAGCTTTCTTT; CDR3aa: CASSQADWGTEAFF
len: 15; abundance: few; v_gene: TRBV5-8; d_gene: TRBD1; j_gene: TRBJ2-5; CDR3nt: TGTGCCAGCAGCTTCGGGACAGCGCCCCAAGAGACCCAGTACTTC; CDR3aa: CASSFGTAPQETQYF
len: 14; abundance: -; v_gene: TRBV6-5; d_gene: TRBD1; j_gene: TRBJ2-4; CDR3nt: TGTGCCAGCAGACGGAGGACAGGCGAAAACATTCAGTACTTC; CDR3aa: CASRRRTGENIQYF
len: 13; abundance: -; v_gene: TRBV21-1; d_gene: -; j_gene: TRBJ1-2; CDR3nt: TGTGCCAGCAGCGAACAGAGAGCATATGGCTACACCTTC; CDR3aa: CASSEQRAYGYTF
len: 18; abundance: -; v_gene: TRBV6-2/TRBV6-3; d_gene: TRBD2; j_gene: TRBJ2-2; CDR3nt: TGTGCCAGCAGTTACACCCGACTAGCGGGGGTGCTCACCGGGGAGCTGTTTTTT; CDR3aa: CASSYTRLAGVLTGELFF
len: 14; abundance: -; v_gene: TRBV2; d_gene: -; j_gene: TRBJ2-5; CDR3nt: TGTGCCAGCAGGATACAGGGTGCCGGGGAGACCCAGTACTTC; CDR3aa: CASRIQGAGETQYF
len: 15; abundance: -; v_gene: TRBV3-1/TRBV3-2; d_gene: -; j_gene: TRBJ1-2; CDR3nt: TGTGCCAGCACCGTAGCAGCTTGGGGAGACTATGGCTACACCTTC; CDR3aa: CASTVAAWGDYGYTF
len: 14; abundance: -; v_gene: TRBV7-7; d_gene: TRBD1; j_gene: TRBJ2-7; CDR3nt: TGTGCTAGCAGCCACGGGACAGTATCGGGAGAGCAGTACTTC; CDR3aa: CASSHGTVSGEQYF
len: 14; abundance: -; v_gene: TRBV27; d_gene: -; j_gene: TRBJ2-3; CDR3nt: TGTGCCAGCAGTTTATGGGCACTCACAGATACGCAGTATTTT; CDR3aa: CASSLWALTDTQYF
len: 16; abundance: medium-sized; v_gene: TRBV18; d_gene: TRBD1; j_gene: TRBJ2-2; CDR3nt: TGTGCCAGCTCACAATGGACAGGGGCGAACACCGGGGAGCTGTTTTTT; CDR3aa: CASSQWTGANTGELFF
len: 15; abundance: once; v_gene: TRBV2; d_gene: -; j_gene: TRBJ2-4; CDR3nt: TGTGCCAGCAGTCCCGGGACATTAGCCAAAAACATTCAGTACTTC; CDR3aa: CASSPGTLAKNIQYF
len: 17; abundance: -; v_gene: TRBV4-1; d_gene: -; j_gene: TRBJ2-3; CDR3nt: TGCGCCAGCAGCCAAGGCCAAACGGGAGCTTACACAGATACGCAGTATTTT; CDR3aa: CASSQGQTGAYTDTQYF
len: 16; abundance: once; v_gene: TRBV28; d_gene: -; j_gene: TRBJ2-2; CDR3nt: TGTGCCAGCACCCTTTTGGGGGCCGCGAACACCGGGGAGCTGTTTTTT; CDR3aa: CASTLLGAANTGELFF
len: 14; abundance: -; v_gene: TRBV2; d_gene: -; j_gene: TRBJ1-4; CDR3nt: TGTGCCAGCAACGACGTCGCAGGGCATGAAAAACTGTTTTTT; CDR3aa: CASNDVAGHEKLFF
len: 14; abundance: -; v_gene: TRBV28; d_gene: TRBD1; j_gene: TRBJ1-6; CDR3nt: TGTGCCAGCATCGGGGACAGGGATAATTCACCCCTCCACTTT; CDR3aa: CASIGDRDNSPLHF
len: 13; abundance: -; v_gene: TRBV2; d_gene: -; j_gene: TRBJ1-1; CDR3nt: TGTGCCAGCTTACTAAGGTATGGCACTGAAGCTTTCTTT; CDR3aa: CASLLRYGTEAFF
len: 18; abundance: once; v_gene: TRBV5-1; d_gene: TRBD2; j_gene: TRBJ2-2; CDR3nt: TGCGCCAGCAGCCTCCGGACTAGCGGGGTTTCGAACACCGGGGAGCTGTTTTTT; CDR3aa: CASSLRTSGVSNTGELFF
len: 15; abundance: few; v_gene: TRBV5-6; d_gene: -; j_gene: TRBJ2-4; CDR3nt: TGTGCCAGCAGTTGGGGGGTAATCGGAAAAAACATTCAGTACTTC; CDR3aa: CASSWGVIGKNIQYF
len: 15; abundance: -; v_gene: TRBV5-8; d_gene: TRBD2; j_gene: TRBJ2-2; CDR3nt: TGTGCCAGCACCACTAGCGGGGGAAGGGCCGGGGAGCTGTTTTTT; CDR3aa: CASTTSGGRAGELFF
len: 15; abundance: -; v_gene: TRBV6-5; d_gene: TRBD2; j_gene: TRBJ2-3; CDR3nt: TGTGCCAGCCAAACCGGGACTAGCGGCACAGATACGCAGTATTTT; CDR3aa: CASQTGTSGTDTQYF
len: 12; abundance: -; v_gene: TRBV11-3; d_gene: -; j_gene: TRBJ2-1; CDR3nt: TGTGCCAGCAGCCAGGTAGAGGGAGAGCAGTTCTTC; CDR3aa: CASSQVEGEQFF
len: 8; abundance: many; v_gene: TRBV7-9; d_gene: -; j_gene: TRBJ1-3; CDR3nt: TGTGCCAGCAGCGCCCTATTGTTT; CDR3aa: CASSALLF
len: 13; abundance: -; v_gene: TRBV10-3; d_gene: -; j_gene: TRBJ1-1; CDR3nt: TGTGCCATCAGTGGACAGCTGAACACTGAAGCTTTCTTT; CDR3aa: CAISGQLNTEAFF
len: 12; abundance: -; v_gene: TRBV14; d_gene: -; j_gene: TRBJ2-1; CDR3nt: TGTGCCAGCAGCCAAGAGGGCTTTGAGCAGTTCTTC; CDR3aa: CASSQEGFEQFF
len: 15; abundance: -; v_gene: TRBV2; d_gene: -; j_gene: TRBJ1-4; CDR3nt: TGTGCCAGCATGAGGGAAACTGCAACTAATGAAAAACTGTTTTTT; CDR3aa: CASMRETATNEKLFF
len: 15; abundance: -; v_gene: TRBV3-1/TRBV3-2; d_gene: TRBD1; j_gene: TRBJ2-5; CDR3nt: TGTGCCAGCAGTCAGGGGGCGGTTGATCAAGAGACCCAGTACTTC; CDR3aa: CASSQGAVDQETQYF
len: 15; abundance: -; v_gene: TRBV5-1; d_gene: TRBD2; j_gene: TRBJ2-1; CDR3nt: TGCGCCAGCAGCTTCACAGCGGGGAGGGGCAATGAGCAGTTCTTC; CDR3aa: CASSFTAGRGNEQFF
len: 14; abundance: -; v_gene: TRBV10-1; d_gene: -; j_gene: TRBJ1-1; CDR3nt: TGCGCCAGCAGTGATGCAGGGCAGAACACTGAAGCTTTCTTT; CDR3aa: CASSDAGQNTEAFF
len: 13; abundance: once; v_gene: TRBV11-1; d_gene: -; j_gene: TRBJ2-2; CDR3nt: TGTGCCAGCAGCTTAAAGATCACCGGGGAGCTGTTTTTT; CDR3aa: CASSLKITGELFF
len: 15; abundance: -; v_gene: TRBV2; d_gene: -; j_gene: TRBJ2-3; CDR3nt: TGTGCCAGCAGTGAAGCGGGTGGTGACACAGATACGCAGTATTTT; CDR3aa: CASSEAGGDTDTQYF
len: 14; abundance: -; v_gene: TRBV6-2/TRBV6-3; d_gene: -; j_gene: TRBJ1-1; CDR3nt: TGTGCCAGCAGTCTTACCCTCGTGAACACTGAAGCTTTCTTT; CDR3aa: CASSLTLVNTEAFF
len: 16; abundance: -; v_gene: TRBV6-1; d_gene: -; j_gene: TRBJ1-6; CDR3nt: TGTGCCAGCAGTGAAACGGGCAGGGCGAATAATTCACCCCTCCACTTT; CDR3aa: CASSETGRANNSPLHF
len: 12; abundance: -; v_gene: TRBV7-9; d_gene: TRBD1; j_gene: TRBJ1-1; CDR3nt: TGTGCCAGCAGGCTACAGGGGGCGGAAGCTTTCTTT; CDR3aa: CASRLQGAEAFF
len: 13; abundance: few; v_gene: TRBV5-4; d_gene: -; j_gene: TRBJ1-1; CDR3nt: TGTGCCAGCAGCGTGACAAAGGTCACTGAAGCTTTCTTT; CDR3aa: CASSVTKVTEAFF
len: 16; abundance: -; v_gene: TRBV19; d_gene: -; j_gene: TRBJ1-1; CDR3nt: TGTGCCAGTCGCCTGACAGGTTCCGGACTGAACACTGAAGCTTTCTTT; CDR3aa: CASRLTGSGLNTEAFF
len: 14; abundance: -; v_gene: TRBV11-2; d_gene: -; j_gene: TRBJ1-4; CDR3nt: TGTGCCAGCAGCTTAGAACTGAGGGATGAAAAACTGTTTTTT; CDR3aa: CASSLELRDEKLFF
len: 18; abundance: -; v_gene: TRBV11-3; d_gene: -; j_gene: TRBJ2-7; CDR3nt: TGTGCCAGCAGCTCAACGAAACGACGGACAGGGAGGGTCTACGAGCAGTACTTC; CDR3aa: CASSSTKRRTGRVYEQYF
len: 14; abundance: medium-sized; v_gene: TRBV10-2; d_gene: TRBD1; j_gene: TRBJ1-3; CDR3nt: TGCGCCAGCAGAGGGGACAGCTCTGGAAACACCATATATTTT; CDR3aa: CASRGDSSGNTIYF
len: 13; abundance: -; v_gene: TRBV29-1; d_gene: -; j_gene: TRBJ2-5; CDR3nt: TGCAGCGTGGGGAAGACGGGAGCAGAGACCCAGTACTTC; CDR3aa: CSVGKTGAETQYF
len: 12; abundance: -; v_gene: TRBV4-3; d_gene: TRBD1; j_gene: TRBJ1-2; CDR3nt: TGCGCCAGCAGCCCGGACAGGGTTGGCTACACCTTC; CDR3aa: CASSPDRVGYTF
len: 15; abundance: -; v_gene: TRBV24-1; d_gene: TRBD1; j_gene: TRBJ2-1; CDR3nt: TGTGCCACCAGTTCCAACAGGGGGCTCGGCAATGAGCAGTTCTTC; CDR3aa: CATSSNRGLGNEQFF
len: 15; abundance: -; v_gene: TRBV6-1; d_gene: -; j_gene: TRBJ2-7; CDR3nt: TGTGCCAGCAGTGATTCATTCGCCAGCTCCTACGAGCAGTACTTC; CDR3aa: CASSDSFASSYEQYF